The sequence of this T cell receptor beta chain was determined in a study of cytomegalovirus exposure and HLA in healthy donors. Remarks on this clone: As yet, its antigen is unknown.

Amplification used 60 Vbeta primers and 13 Jbeta primers. Libraries were prepared by immunoSEQ multiplex PCR; TCRdb keeps only in-frame clonotypes and omits some of them. The sample shows some 150,000 clones, around 77% of them seen only once. Study conclusions and caveats: Reportedly, diagnosis of cytomegalovirus status by the classifier showed high specificity and sensitivity. Later on, a genetic analysis was performed. It linked a missense variant in DCLRE1C with V- and J-gene trimming of TCR beta. A later analysis showed TCR association rates differing by HLA locus, peaking at DRB1 and lowest at HLA-C.

In germline, CDR1 is SNHLY, CDR2 FYNNEI. Deletions cut 6 bases from V and 10 bases from J, with 9 bases between. The length of the CDR3 is 10 residues. V is TRBV2 and J is TRBJ1-2; D unresolved. The clonotype was recovered from a man aged 25 to 45 in good health and CMV-seropositive. Material for sequencing was PBMCs. In DNA form, the CDR3 reads TGTGCCAGCAGGGTCGGGGACTACACCTTC. This codes for CASRVGDYTF.